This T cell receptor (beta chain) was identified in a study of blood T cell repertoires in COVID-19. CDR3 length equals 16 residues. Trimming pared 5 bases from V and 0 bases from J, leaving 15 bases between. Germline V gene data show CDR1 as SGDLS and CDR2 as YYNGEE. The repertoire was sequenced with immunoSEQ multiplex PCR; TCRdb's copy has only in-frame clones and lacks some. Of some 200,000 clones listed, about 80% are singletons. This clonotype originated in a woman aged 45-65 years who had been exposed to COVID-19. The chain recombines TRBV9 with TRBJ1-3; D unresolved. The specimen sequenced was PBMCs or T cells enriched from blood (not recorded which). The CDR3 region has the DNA TGTGCCAGCAGTCCTCCGGAAGCAGGCTCTGGAAACACCATATATTTT. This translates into CASSPPEAGSGNTIYF.